Listed below are T cell receptor beta chains from one sample, sequenced in a study of T-cell memory formation after mild COVID-19. TCRdb passed the 5' RACE reads through MiXCR, listing each CDR3 protein once. The sample consists of 380,000 or so distinct CDR3 sequences, roughly an eighth of them appearing once. The source material was PBMCs or a T cell subset sorted from them (not recorded which). The receptor set was obtained from a man aged 18 to 29 who had mild COVID-19 (a few samples of this study predate the infection). Cell type and time point are not known. The CDR3 runs from the conserved cysteine through the conserved F or W. Each record gives: CDR3 DNA, CDR3 protein, clone size, D gene, CDR3 length, J gene, V gene. D genes are given only for firm matches. Clone size is shown for a subset of rows, as once, few, many or a class of expanded clone.

TGCGCCAGCAGGAGTTACGACACAGATACGCAGTATTTT	CASRSYDTDTQYF	.	.	13	TRBJ2-3	TRBV4-1
TGTGCCTGGAGTGTCCTCCGCCGGGTCGGGGTTAGGGAGCAGTACTTC	CAWSVLRRVGVREQYF	.	.	16	TRBJ2-7	TRBV30
TGTGCCAGCAGACCGGGACTAGCTTTCTCCTACAATGAGCAGTTCTTC	CASRPGLAFSYNEQFF	few	TRBD2	16	TRBJ2-1	TRBV5-4
TGTGCCAGCAGCTCTCAGGGGGCGGTCGAGCAGTACTTC	CASSSQGAVEQYF	.	TRBD1	13	TRBJ2-7	TRBV9
TGTGCCAGCGGCCTTGAGTTCCTACACGAGCAGTTCTTC	CASGLEFLHEQFF	many	.	13	TRBJ2-1	TRBV12-3/TRBV12-4
TGCAGTGCTGTAGGGGGCTTCGGTGGCTACACCTTC	CSAVGGFGGYTF	.	TRBD1	12	TRBJ1-2	TRBV20-1
TGCGCCAGCAGTGAAGAGGGGATAAGGAACGAGCAGTACTTC	CASSEEGIRNEQYF	.	.	14	TRBJ2-7	TRBV10-1
TGTGCCACCAGTGAGACAGGGGGCCAAGAGACCCAGTACTTC	CATSETGGQETQYF	few	TRBD1	14	TRBJ2-5	TRBV24-1
TGTGCCAGCAGCCGACTAGCGGGGGGAGGTGAGACCCAGTACTTC	CASSRLAGGGETQYF	many	TRBD2	15	TRBJ2-5	TRBV7-6
TGCGCCAGCAGCTTTTTGGGGGATCAGCCCCAGCATTTT	CASSFLGDQPQHF	many	.	13	TRBJ1-5	TRBV5-1
TGCAGTGCTAGAAAGGGAGCCAAAAACATTCAGTACTTC	CSARKGAKNIQYF	.	.	13	TRBJ2-4	TRBV20-1
TGTGCCAGCAGTGAAACGGGGGGGCCCGGAGATACGCAGTATTTT	CASSETGGPGDTQYF	.	TRBD2	15	TRBJ2-3	TRBV2
TGTGCCAGCAGCCAAAGCGACATGTTCTCACCCCTCCACTTT	CASSQSDMFSPLHF	.	.	14	TRBJ1-6	TRBV7-2
TGCAGTGCTAGAGAGGGTAGTAGCACAGATACGCAGTATTTT	CSAREGSSTDTQYF	few	.	14	TRBJ2-3	TRBV20-1
TGTGCCAGCAGCTCCGAACTGGCGGGGGCCCTAGATACGCAGTATTTT	CASSSELAGALDTQYF	.	.	16	TRBJ2-3	TRBV7-8
TGTGCCAGCAGCTACGGGGGGGTCCGTGGGAATGAGCAGTTCTTC	CASSYGGVRGNEQFF	few	TRBD2	15	TRBJ2-1	TRBV11-3
TGTGCCAGCAGCCAAGACCGTCTCCGGCAGTTCTTC	CASSQDRLRQFF	.	.	12	TRBJ2-1	TRBV14
TGTGCCAGCAGCCCTCAGCGAACAGGGAACACTGAAGCTTTCTTT	CASSPQRTGNTEAFF	few	.	15	TRBJ1-1	TRBV9
TGTGCCAGCAGCTTGGACGGGACAGGGTTTCGAGGAGATACGCAGTATTTT	CASSLDGTGFRGDTQYF	.	TRBD1	17	TRBJ2-3	TRBV7-2
TGTGCCATCAGTGAGTCTGGGTCGGGGCCCCAGCATTTT	CAISESGSGPQHF	.	.	13	TRBJ1-5	TRBV10-3
TGTGCCAGCACTTCCGAGCTGTATAATTCACCCCTCCACTTT	CASTSELYNSPLHF	.	.	14	TRBJ1-6	TRBV11-2
TGTGCCAGCAGCCAATTTAACCCCGCTAGCGGGGGGGCCGAAAACATTCAGTACTTC	CASSQFNPASGGAENIQYF	.	TRBD2	19	TRBJ2-4	TRBV7-2
TGTGCCAGCAGCTCGCCCGGACAGAACACCGGGGAGCTGTTTTTT	CASSSPGQNTGELFF	.	.	15	TRBJ2-2	TRBV5-4
TGCGCCAGCAGCCAAGAGAGTTGGCTAGCGGATCATAACACCGGGGAGCTGTTTTTT	CASSQESWLADHNTGELFF	few	TRBD2	19	TRBJ2-2	TRBV4-1
TGTGCCACCCGGGACTTGGTAAATCAGCCCCAGCATTTT	CATRDLVNQPQHF	.	.	13	TRBJ1-5	TRBV6-6
TGTGCCAGCAGCCAGCTTGGGACAGGGGGTAATTCACCCCTCCACTTT	CASSQLGTGGNSPLHF	many	TRBD1	16	TRBJ1-6	TRBV3-1
TGTGCCAGCAGTGACTTTATTGCGGGACAGGGGTACACCGGGGAGCTGTTTTTT	CASSDFIAGQGYTGELFF	.	TRBD1	18	TRBJ2-2	TRBV2
TGTGCCATCAGGGGCAGACGGGCGCTGGATGAGCAGTTCTTC	CAIRGRRALDEQFF	few	.	14	TRBJ2-1	TRBV10-3